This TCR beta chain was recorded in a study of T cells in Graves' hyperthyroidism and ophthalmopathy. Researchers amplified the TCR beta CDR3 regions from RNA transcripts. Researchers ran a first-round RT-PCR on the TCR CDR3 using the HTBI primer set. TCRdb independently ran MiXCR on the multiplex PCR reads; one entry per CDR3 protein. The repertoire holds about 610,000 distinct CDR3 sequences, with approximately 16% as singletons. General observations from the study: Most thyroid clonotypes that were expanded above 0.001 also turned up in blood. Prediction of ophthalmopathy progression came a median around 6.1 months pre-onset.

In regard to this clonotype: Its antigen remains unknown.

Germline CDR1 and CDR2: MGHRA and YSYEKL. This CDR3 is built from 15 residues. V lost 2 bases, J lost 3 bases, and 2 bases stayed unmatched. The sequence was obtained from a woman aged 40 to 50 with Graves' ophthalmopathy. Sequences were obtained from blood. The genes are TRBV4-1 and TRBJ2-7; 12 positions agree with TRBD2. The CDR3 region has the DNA TGCGCCAGCAGCCAAAGGACTAGCGGGAACTACGAGCAGTACTTC. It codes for CASSQRTSGNYEQYF.